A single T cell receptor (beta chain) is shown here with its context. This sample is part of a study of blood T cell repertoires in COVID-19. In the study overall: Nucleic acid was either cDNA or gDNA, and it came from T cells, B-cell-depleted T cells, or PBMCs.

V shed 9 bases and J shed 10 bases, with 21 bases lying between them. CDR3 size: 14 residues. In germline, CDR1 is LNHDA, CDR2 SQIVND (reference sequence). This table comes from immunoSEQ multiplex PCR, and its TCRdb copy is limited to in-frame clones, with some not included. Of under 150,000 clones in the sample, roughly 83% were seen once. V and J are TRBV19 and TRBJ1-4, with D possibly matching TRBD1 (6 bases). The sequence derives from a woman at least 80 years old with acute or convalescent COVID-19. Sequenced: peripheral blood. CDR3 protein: CASKNQGNRVKLFF. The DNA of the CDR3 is TGTGCCAGCAAGAATCAGGGGAATCGGGTAAAACTGTTTTTT.